A single T cell receptor (beta chain) is shown here with its context. Its cognate antigen is unknown. Each sample yielded at least 6 micrograms of PBMC total RNA. This record belongs to a study of blood T cells in healthy people across ages. Study-level points and caveats: Unsorted PBMCs ruled out conclusive naive versus antigen-experienced comparison.

The CDR3 runs to 13 residues. V was clipped by 5 bases and J by 9 bases, with 16 bases between them. The germline CDR1 and CDR2 sequences are SEHNR and FQNEAQ (reference sequence). Using a J-beta primer mix together with a sample-barcoded 5' primer, a second PCR was run for about 6 to 12 cycles. The template-switch adaptor, which had 12 random nucleotides, put a tag on each cDNA molecule. In TCRdb, the 5' RACE reads were re-called with MiXCR into one record per CDR3 protein. The sample lists around 520,000 distinct CDR3 sequences, about 26% occurring once. These same data were also listed under a study on T cells of mothers and their children. That paper states: At a sensitivity of around 91 clones per million clonotypes, no persistent microchimeric T cell clones appeared.

J is TRBJ1-1 and V is TRBV7-9, with D possibly being TRBD1 (5 bases). Sample: blood. This receptor was taken from a boy aged 2 to 9 in good health. CDR3 bases: TGTGCCAGCAGCGATTCCACGGGGGTAAAAGCTTTCTTT. Amino acid sequence: CASSDSTGVKAFF.